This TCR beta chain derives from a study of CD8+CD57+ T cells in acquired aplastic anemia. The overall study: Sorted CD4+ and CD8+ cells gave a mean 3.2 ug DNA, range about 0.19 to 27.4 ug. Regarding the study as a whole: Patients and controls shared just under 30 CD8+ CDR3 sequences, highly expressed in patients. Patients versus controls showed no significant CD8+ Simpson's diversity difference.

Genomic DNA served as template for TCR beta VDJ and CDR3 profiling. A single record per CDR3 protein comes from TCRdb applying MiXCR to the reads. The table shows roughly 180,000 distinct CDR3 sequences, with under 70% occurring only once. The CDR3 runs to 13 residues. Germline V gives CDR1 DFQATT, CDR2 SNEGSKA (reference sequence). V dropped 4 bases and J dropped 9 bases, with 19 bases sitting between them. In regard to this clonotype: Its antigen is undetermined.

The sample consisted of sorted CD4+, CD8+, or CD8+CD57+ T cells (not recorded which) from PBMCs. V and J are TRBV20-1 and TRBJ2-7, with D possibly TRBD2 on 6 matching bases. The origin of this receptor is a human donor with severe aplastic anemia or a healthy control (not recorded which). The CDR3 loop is CSATGQGDWAQYF. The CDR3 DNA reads TGCAGTGCTACTGGACAAGGGGACTGGGCGCAGTACTTC.